This TCR beta chain is drawn from a study of cytomegalovirus exposure and HLA in healthy donors. About the study: Later analysis reported that the roughly 120 validation repertoires shared the platform of the approximately 690 first-cohort repertoires. General observations from the study: Most sequenced TCRs were rare (though some public TCRs occurred in many donors). The TCR clusters that emerged in the first cohort tended, a later analysis found, to co-occur in the approximately 110 validation repertoires. The study recorded 150 to 200 TCR beta chains that were cytomegalovirus-associated.

Libraries were prepared by immunoSEQ multiplex PCR; TCRdb keeps only in-frame clonotypes and omits some of them. The sample records 130,000 or so clones, around 90% being singletons. V was trimmed by 2 bases and J by 4 bases, leaving 8 bases between them. The germline V gene encodes CDR1 MNHEY and CDR2 SMNVEV (reference sequence). CDR3 length: 13 residues. Notes on this clone: What it recognizes is unknown.

The receptor was derived from a young woman in good health and CMV-seronegative. Sequenced sample: PBMCs. The chain joins TRBV27 to TRBJ1-1; no reliable D call. The CDR3 nucleotides read TGTGCCAGCAGTTTACGCAGAGGCACTGAAGCTTTCTTT. It specifies CASSLRRGTEAFF.